Following are 16 T cell receptor beta chains from one sample sequenced in a study of blood T cell repertoires in COVID-19. TCRdb's copy holds only in-frame clones and misses some; the assay was immunoSEQ multiplex PCR. The sample records about 140,000 clones, 76% being singletons. Specimen: peripheral blood. The receptor set was obtained from an elderly woman with active or convalescent COVID-19.

This chain connects TRBV9 to TRBJ1-2; TRBD1 is a possible D gene (5 bases). Trimming took off 0 bases at V and 5 bases at J, with 11 bases between the two ends. Per germline, CDR1 SGDLS and CDR2 YYNGEE. This CDR3 contains 14 residues. The CDR3 loop is CASSVDGAGYGYTF. CDR3 DNA sequence: TGTGCCAGCAGCGTAGACGGGGCGGGATATGGCTACACCTTC.

J is TRBJ2-2 and V is TRBV5-4; 9 bases align to TRBD1. The V gene end was trimmed by 1 base and the J gene end by 4 bases; junction bases not matched to a gene: 14. The CDR3 totals 19 residues. Germline loops: CDR1 SGHNT, CDR2 YYREEE (reference sequence). The CDR3 is CASSLKYQGTGGFTGELFF. The CDR3 region has the DNA TGTGCCAGCAGCTTGAAGTATCAGGGTACAGGGGGCTTCACCGGGGAGCTGTTTTTT.

This clone was seen many times. This chain uses TRBV30 with TRBJ2-3; TRBD2 aligns across 9 bases. The CDR3 totals 15 residues. The germline V gene has CDR1 GTSNPN and CDR2 SVGIG (reference sequence). The ends lost 0 bases at V and 8 bases at J; junction bases unmatched: 9. The CDR3: CAWSVSLAGIGTQYF. The CDR3 DNA reads as TGTGCCTGGAGTGTATCCCTAGCGGGGATTGGTACGCAGTATTTT.

The chain links TRBV11-1 to TRBJ1-1, with 8 bases that match TRBD1. The V segment lost 4 bases and the J segment 4 bases; nucleotides outside the gene matches: 8. Germline V gives CDR1 SGHAT, CDR2 FQDESV (reference sequence). This CDR3 region has 15 residues. The CDR3 DNA follows: TGTGCCAGCAGCTGGCAGGGGGCGGTAGGCACTGAAGCTTTCTTT. As protein: CASSWQGAVGTEAFF.

This rearrangement joins TRBV7-9 to TRBJ1-1; TRBD1 is a possible D gene (5 bases). The CDR3 runs to 14 residues. Germline V lookup: CDR1 SEHNR, CDR2 FQNEAQ (reference sequence). The V gene lost 3 bases and the J gene lost 5 bases, with 13 bases spanning the gap. CDR3 protein: CASSLLGSGTEAFF. CDR3 coding DNA: TGTGCCAGCAGCTTGTTAGGCTCAGGGACTGAAGCTTTCTTT. The complete variable domain, with remaining parts taken from reference TRBV7-9 and TRBJ1-1, reads DTGVSQNPRHKITKRGQNVTFRCDPISEHNRLYWYRQTLGQGPEFLTYFQNEAQLEKSRLLSDRFSAERPKGSFSTLEIQRTEQGDSAMYLCASSLLGSGTEAFFGQGTRLTVV.

V is TRBV4-2 and J is TRBJ2-3; 14 bases are shared with TRBD2. With V trimmed by 0 bases and J by 1 base, 9 bases remained unmatched. This CDR3 is built from 20 residues. Germline V gene data show CDR1 as LGHNA and CDR2 as YNFKEQ. The DNA for the CDR3 is TGTGCCAGCAGCCAAGAGTCCGGGACTAGCGGGGGTTCAGGCACAGATACGCAGTATTTT. Residues: CASSQESGTSGGSGTDTQYF.

The J gene is TRBJ2-1, the V gene TRBV24-1; 8 nucleotides align to TRBD2. V was clipped by 5 bases and J by 5 bases; unmatched bases: 4. Germline-derived CDR1 and CDR2 are KGHDR and SFDVKD. There are 14 residues in the CDR3. The CDR3 nucleotides read TGTGCCACCAGTGGGGCGGGGGGCCACAATGAGCAGTTCTTC. Encoded protein: CATSGAGGHNEQFF.

The count of this clone is one. This sequence joins TRBV6-5 and TRBJ1-2; D call uncertain. The germline gives CDR1 MNHEY, CDR2 SVGAGI. V was cut by 7 bases and J by 7 bases, with 16 bases left in between. The CDR3 has 13 amino acids. The CDR3 DNA sequence: TGTGCCAGCAAGAACGAGGGTCTAGGTGGCTACACCTTC. Protein sequence: CASKNEGLGGYTF.

The V call is TRBV5-6, the J call TRBJ2-1; 11 positions agree with TRBD2. CDR1 SGHDT and CDR2 YYEEEE come from the germline V gene. The CDR3 is made up of 16 amino acids. The ends lost 0 bases at V and 5 bases at J; junction bases unmatched: 4. CDR3 residues: CASSLGFSGGDNEQFF. Here the CDR3 DNA reads TGTGCCAGCAGCTTGGGGTTTAGCGGGGGGGACAATGAGCAGTTCTTC.

The table lists this clone with a few counts. The rearrangement uses TRBV27 and TRBJ2-1; 9 bases match TRBD1. There are 15 residues in the CDR3. Germline trimming cut 5 bases from V and 7 bases from J; bases unmatched to any gene: 9. CDR1 and CDR2 from the germline V gene are MNHEY and SMNVEV (reference sequence). The CDR3, as DNA: TGTGCCAGCAGTCAATCGGGACAGGGTATGAATGAGCAGTTCTTC. This codes for CASSQSGQGMNEQFF.

The rearrangement uses TRBV5-1 and TRBJ1-2, with 8 bases matching TRBD1. The length of the CDR3 is 15 residues. V shed 0 bases and J 6 bases; nucleotides not matched to a gene: 7. Looked up from germline, CDR1 is SGHRS and CDR2 is YFSETQ. In DNA, the CDR3 is TGCGCCAGCAGCTTGGTGCAGGGGGCGCTCGATGGCTACACCTTC. This sequence encodes CASSLVQGALDGYTF.

This sequence joins TRBV30 and TRBJ2-1; 8 bases line up with TRBD2. The CDR3 sequence is 14 residues long. V shed 3 bases, J shed 5 bases, and the junction held 6 bases outside the gene matches. Per the germline V gene, CDR1 is GTSNPN and CDR2 is SVGIG (reference sequence). The CDR3: CAWRTSDLHNEQFF. The CDR3 bases are TGTGCCTGGAGGACTAGCGACCTGCACAATGAGCAGTTCTTC.

This clone was observed once. This chain uses TRBV19 with TRBJ1-2, with D perhaps TRBD1 (5 bases). This CDR3 region has 13 residues. Trimming stripped 3 bases from V and 8 bases from J, with 13 bases between. Looked up from germline, CDR1 is LNHDA and CDR2 is SQIVND (reference sequence). The CDR3 region has the DNA TGTGCCAGTAGTATTCCCCAAAAGGGGGGCTACACCTTC. Its translation is CASSIPQKGGYTF.

This chain links TRBV6-5 with TRBJ2-5; weak D call: TRBD1 (6 bases). This CDR3 region has 13 residues. The germline V gene encodes CDR1 MNHEY and CDR2 SVGAGI. Trimming cost V 6 bases and J 4 bases, with 12 bases left between them. CDR3 DNA: TGTGCCAGCAGACCAGGGGTAACAGAGACCCAGTACTTC. The encoded protein is CASRPGVTETQYF.

This clone was counted many times. This chain uses TRBV6-2 or TRBV6-3 with TRBJ1-5; 9 bases map to TRBD1. The V gene's germline CDR1 is MNHEY and CDR2 SVGEGT. The CDR3 is 18 residues long. Trimming cost V 0 bases and J 12 bases; bases outside gene matches: 18. CDR3 DNA: TGTGCCAGCAGTTACTCCCTACCGGGACAGGGTATCGCTCAGGGCCAGCATTTT. Encoded protein: CASSYSLPGQGIAQGQHF.

The V and J genes are TRBV5-1 and TRBJ1-1; 9 bases map to TRBD1. The V segment lost 3 bases and the J segment 6 bases; nucleotides outside the gene matches: 9. There are 15 residues in the CDR3. The V gene's germline CDR1 is SGHRS and CDR2 YFSETQ. The CDR3 protein is CASSSSTGGRAEAFF. The DNA for the CDR3 is TGCGCCAGCAGCTCCTCGACAGGGGGGAGGGCTGAAGCTTTCTTT.